This T cell receptor (beta chain) came from a study of T-cell reconstitution after alpha-beta-depleted transplantation in children. Molecular barcoding with unique molecular identifiers was used for the TCRbeta library. TCRdb used MiXCR to reprocess the PCR reads, holding one entry per CDR3 protein. The sample contains 400,000 to 500,000 distinct CDR3 sequences, approximately 11% of which appear only once. The germline V and J ends were trimmed by 0 bases and 5 bases, with 16 bases remaining between them. The CDR3 totals 16 residues. Germline V gene sequence: CDR1 ENHRY, CDR2 SYGVKD. This clonotype showed up just a few times.

This rearrangement joins TRBV10-3 to TRBJ2-5; a weak D match, TRBD2 (6 bases). The receptor was derived from a human donor who donated a stem cell graft to a child with acute myeloid leukemia. The source was PBMCs from the stem cell graft donor, collected from the stem cell graft. The CDR3 region has the DNA TGTGCCATCAGTGAGTCGAAGCCTAGCGTGAGGGAGACCCAGTACTTC. Translating it yields CAISESKPSVRETQYF.